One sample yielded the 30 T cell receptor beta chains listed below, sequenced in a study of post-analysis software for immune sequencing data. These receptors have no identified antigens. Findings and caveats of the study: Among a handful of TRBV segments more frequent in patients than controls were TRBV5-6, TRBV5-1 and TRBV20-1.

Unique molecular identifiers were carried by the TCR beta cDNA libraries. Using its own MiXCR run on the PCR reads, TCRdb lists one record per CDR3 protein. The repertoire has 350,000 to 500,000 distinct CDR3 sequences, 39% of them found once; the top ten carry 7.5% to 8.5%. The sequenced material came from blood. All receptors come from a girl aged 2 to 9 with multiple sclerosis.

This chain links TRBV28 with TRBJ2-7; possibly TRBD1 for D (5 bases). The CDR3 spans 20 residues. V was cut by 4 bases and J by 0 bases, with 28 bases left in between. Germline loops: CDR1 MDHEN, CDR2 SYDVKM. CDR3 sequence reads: CASSSPLPPTTGYSSYEQYF. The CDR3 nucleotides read TGTGCCAGCAGTTCACCCTTACCTCCTACTACAGGATACAGCTCCTACGAGCAGTACTTC.

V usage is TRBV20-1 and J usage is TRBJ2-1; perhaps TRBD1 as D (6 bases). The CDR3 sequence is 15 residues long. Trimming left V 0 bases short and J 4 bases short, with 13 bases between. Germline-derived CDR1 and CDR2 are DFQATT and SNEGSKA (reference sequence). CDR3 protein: CSAREAGVRYNEQFF. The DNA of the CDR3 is TGCAGTGCTAGAGAGGCAGGGGTCAGGTACAATGAGCAGTTCTTC.

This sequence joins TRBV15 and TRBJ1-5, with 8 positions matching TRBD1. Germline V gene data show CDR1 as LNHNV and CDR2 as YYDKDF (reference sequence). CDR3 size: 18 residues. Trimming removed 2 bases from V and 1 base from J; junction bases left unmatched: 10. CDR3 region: CATSRTGTGVRSNQPQHF. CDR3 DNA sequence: TGTGCCACCAGCAGAACCGGGACAGGCGTTCGGAGCAATCAGCCCCAGCATTTT.

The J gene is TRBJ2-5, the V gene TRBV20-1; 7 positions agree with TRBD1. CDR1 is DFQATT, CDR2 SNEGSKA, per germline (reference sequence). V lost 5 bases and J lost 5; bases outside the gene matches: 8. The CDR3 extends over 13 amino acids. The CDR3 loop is CSAGAQGRETQYF. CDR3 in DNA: TGCAGTGCTGGAGCACAGGGGCGGGAGACCCAGTACTTC.

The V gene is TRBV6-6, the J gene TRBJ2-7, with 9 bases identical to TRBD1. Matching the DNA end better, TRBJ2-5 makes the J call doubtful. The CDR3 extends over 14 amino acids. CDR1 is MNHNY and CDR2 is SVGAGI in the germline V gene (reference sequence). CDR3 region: CASSTIGQGETQYF. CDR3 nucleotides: TGTGCCAGCAGTACTATAGGACAGGGGGAGACCCAGTACTTC.

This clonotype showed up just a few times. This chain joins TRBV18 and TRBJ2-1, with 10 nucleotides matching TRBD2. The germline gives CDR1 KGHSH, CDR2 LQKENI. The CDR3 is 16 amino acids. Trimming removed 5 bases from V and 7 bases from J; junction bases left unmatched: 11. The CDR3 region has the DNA TGTGCCAGCTCATACCAGGGACTAGCGAATCGGAATGAGCAGTTCTTC. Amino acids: CASSYQGLANRNEQFF.

The CDR3 loop is CASSTTSGGTYEQYF. The CDR3 nucleotides are TGTGCCAGCAGCACGACTAGCGGGGGGACCTACGAGCAGTACTTC. The chain has TRBV7-2 and TRBJ2-7; the match to TRBD2 covers 13 bases. The CDR3 consists of 15 residues. V trimming: 5 bases; J trimming: 2 bases; junction bases outside the gene matches: 3. CDR1 is SGHTA, CDR2 FQGNSA, per germline. The full variable domain, completed using reference TRBV7-2 and TRBJ2-7, is GAGVSQSPSNKVTEKGKDVELRCDPISGHTALYWYRQSLGQGLEFLIYFQGNSAPDKSGLPSDRFSAERTGGSVSTLTIQRTQQEDSAVYLCASSTTSGGTYEQYFGPGTRLTVT.

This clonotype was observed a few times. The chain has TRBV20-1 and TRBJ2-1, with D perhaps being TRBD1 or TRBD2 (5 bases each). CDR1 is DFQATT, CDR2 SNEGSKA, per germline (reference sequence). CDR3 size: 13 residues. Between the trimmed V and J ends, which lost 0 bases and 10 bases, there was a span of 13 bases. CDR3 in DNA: TGCAGTGCTAGAGATCTCCGGGGACGAGAGCAGTTCTTC. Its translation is CSARDLRGREQFF.

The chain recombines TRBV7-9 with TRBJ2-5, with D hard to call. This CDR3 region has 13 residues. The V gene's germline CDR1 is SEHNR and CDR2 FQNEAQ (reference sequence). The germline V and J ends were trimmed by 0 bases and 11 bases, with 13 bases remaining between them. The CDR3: CASSLAVLQEQYF. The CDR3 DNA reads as TGTGCCAGCAGCTTAGCGGTGCTACAAGAGCAGTACTTC.

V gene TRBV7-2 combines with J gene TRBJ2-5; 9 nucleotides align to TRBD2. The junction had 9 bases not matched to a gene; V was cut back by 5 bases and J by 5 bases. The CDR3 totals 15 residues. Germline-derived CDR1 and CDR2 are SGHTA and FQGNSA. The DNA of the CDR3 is TGTGCCAGCAGCGCGTTTAGCGGGAGTACGGAGACCCAGTACTTC. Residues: CASSAFSGSTETQYF.

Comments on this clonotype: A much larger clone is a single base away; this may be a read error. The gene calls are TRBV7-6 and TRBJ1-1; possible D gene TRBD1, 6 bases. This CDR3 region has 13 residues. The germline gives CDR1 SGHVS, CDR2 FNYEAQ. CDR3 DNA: TGTGCCAGCAGCTTAACAGGGAACGCTGAAGCTTTCTTT. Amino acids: CASSLTGNAEAFF. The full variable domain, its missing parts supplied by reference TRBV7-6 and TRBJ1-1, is GAGVSQSPRYKVTKRGQDVALRCDPISGHVSLYWYRQALGQGPEFLTYFNYEAQQDKSGLPNDRFSAERPEGSISTLTIQRTEQRDSAMYRCASSLTGNAEAFFGQGTRLTVV.

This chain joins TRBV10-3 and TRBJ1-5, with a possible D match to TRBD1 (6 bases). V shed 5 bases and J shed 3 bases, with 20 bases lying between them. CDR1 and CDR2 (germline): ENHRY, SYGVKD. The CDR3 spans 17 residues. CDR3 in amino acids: CAISQGSPDSHNQPQHF. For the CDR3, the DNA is TGTGCCATCAGTCAAGGGTCCCCGGACAGCCACAATCAGCCCCAGCATTTT.

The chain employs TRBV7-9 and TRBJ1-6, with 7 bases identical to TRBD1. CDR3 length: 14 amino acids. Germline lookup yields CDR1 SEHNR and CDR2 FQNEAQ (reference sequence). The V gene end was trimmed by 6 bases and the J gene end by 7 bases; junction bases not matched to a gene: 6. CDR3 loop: CASRATGPNSPLHF. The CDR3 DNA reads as TGTGCCAGCAGGGCGACAGGGCCGAATTCACCCCTCCACTTT.

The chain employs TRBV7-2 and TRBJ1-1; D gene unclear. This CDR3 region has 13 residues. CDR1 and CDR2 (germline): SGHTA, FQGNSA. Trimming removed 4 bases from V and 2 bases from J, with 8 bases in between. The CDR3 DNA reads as TGTGCCAGCAGCTCCCGGGATAACACTGAAGCTTTCTTT. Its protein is CASSSRDNTEAFF. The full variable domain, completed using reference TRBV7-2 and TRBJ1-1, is GAGVSQSPSNKVTEKGKDVELRCDPISGHTALYWYRQSLGQGLEFLIYFQGNSAPDKSGLPSDRFSAERTGGSVSTLTIQRTQQEDSAVYLCASSSRDNTEAFFGQGTRLTVV.

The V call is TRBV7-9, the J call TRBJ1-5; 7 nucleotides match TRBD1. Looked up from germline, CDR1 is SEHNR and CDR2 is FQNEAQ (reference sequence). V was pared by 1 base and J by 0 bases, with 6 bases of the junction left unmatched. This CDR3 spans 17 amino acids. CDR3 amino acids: CASSLEETGYSNQPQHF. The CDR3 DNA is TGTGCCAGCAGCTTAGAGGAGACAGGGTATAGCAATCAGCCCCAGCATTTT.

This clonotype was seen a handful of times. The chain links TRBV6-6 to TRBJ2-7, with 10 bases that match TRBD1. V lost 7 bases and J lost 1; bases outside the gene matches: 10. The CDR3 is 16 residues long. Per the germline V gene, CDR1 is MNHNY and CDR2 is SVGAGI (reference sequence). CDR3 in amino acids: CASTNAGTGVSYEQYF. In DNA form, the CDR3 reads TGTGCCAGCACTAACGCCGGGACAGGGGTTTCCTACGAGCAGTACTTC.

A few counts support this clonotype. The DNA of the CDR3 is TGTGCCAGCAGTAAAGACACGAACACTGAAGCTTTCTTT. Its translation is CASSKDTNTEAFF. This chain uses TRBV12-3 or TRBV12-4 with TRBJ1-1, with unresolved D. Trimming took 5 bases from V and 1 from J, leaving 8 bases between them. The CDR3 is made up of 13 amino acids.

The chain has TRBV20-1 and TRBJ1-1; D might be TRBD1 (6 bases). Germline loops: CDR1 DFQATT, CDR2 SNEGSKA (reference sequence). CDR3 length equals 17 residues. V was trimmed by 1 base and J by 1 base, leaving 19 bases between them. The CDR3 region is CSARGQGSLGTNTEAFF. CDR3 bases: TGCAGTGCTAGAGGGCAGGGGAGTTTGGGTACGAACACTGAAGCTTTCTTT.

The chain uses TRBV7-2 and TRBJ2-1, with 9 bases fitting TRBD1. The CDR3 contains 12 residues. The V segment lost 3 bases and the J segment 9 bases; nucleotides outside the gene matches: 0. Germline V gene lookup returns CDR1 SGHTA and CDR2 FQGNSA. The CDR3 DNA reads TGTGCCAGCAGCTTGACAGGGGGTGAGCAGTTCTTC. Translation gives CASSLTGGEQFF.

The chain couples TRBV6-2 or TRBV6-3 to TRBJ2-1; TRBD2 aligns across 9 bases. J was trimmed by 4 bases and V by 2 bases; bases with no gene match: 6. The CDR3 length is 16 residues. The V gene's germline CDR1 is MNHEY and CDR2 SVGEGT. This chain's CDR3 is CASSYLGGRVYNEQFF. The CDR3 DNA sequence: TGTGCCAGCAGTTACCTAGGCGGGAGGGTATACAATGAGCAGTTCTTC.

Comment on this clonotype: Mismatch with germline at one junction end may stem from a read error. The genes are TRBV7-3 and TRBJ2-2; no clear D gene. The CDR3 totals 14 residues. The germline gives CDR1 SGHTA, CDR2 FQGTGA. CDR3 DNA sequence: TGTACCAGCAGCTTAAGCCGTGACACCGGGGAGCTGTTTTTT. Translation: CTSSLSRDTGELFF.

The CDR3 loop reads CASSRTQTFPYNEQFF. The CDR3 bases are TGTGCCAGCAGTAGGACACAAACGTTCCCCTACAATGAGCAGTTCTTC. The rearrangement joins TRBV6-5 to TRBJ2-1, with D possibly TRBD1 on 5 matching bases. The germline CDR1 and CDR2 sequences are MNHEY and SVGAGI. The CDR3 runs to 16 residues. Trimming shortened V by 5 bases and J by 2 bases, and 16 bases separated the two germline ends.

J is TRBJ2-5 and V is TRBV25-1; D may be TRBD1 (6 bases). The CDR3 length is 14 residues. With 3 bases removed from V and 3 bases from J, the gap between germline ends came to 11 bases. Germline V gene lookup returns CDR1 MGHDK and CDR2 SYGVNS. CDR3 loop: CASSDYRAEETQYF. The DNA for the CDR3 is TGTGCCAGCAGTGATTACAGGGCTGAAGAGACCCAGTACTTC. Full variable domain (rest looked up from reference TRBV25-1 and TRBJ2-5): EADIYQTPRYLVIGTGKKITLECSQTMGHDKMYWYQQDPGMELHLIHYSYGVNSTEKGDLSSESTVSRIRTEHFPLTLESARPSHTSQYLCASSDYRAEETQYFGPGTRLLVL.

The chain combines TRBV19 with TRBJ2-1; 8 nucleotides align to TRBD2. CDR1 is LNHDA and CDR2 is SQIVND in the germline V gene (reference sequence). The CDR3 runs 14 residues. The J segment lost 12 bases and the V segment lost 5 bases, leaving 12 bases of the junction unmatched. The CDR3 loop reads CASSSGGAPGGQFF. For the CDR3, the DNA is TGTGCCAGTAGTTCCGGGGGGGCGCCGGGTGGGCAGTTCTTC.

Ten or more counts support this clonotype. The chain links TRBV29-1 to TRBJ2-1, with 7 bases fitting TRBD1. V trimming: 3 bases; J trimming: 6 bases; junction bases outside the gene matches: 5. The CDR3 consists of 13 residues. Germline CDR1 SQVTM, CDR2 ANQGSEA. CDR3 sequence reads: CSVDRGTVNEQFF. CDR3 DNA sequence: TGCAGCGTTGATAGGGGGACAGTCAATGAGCAGTTCTTC.

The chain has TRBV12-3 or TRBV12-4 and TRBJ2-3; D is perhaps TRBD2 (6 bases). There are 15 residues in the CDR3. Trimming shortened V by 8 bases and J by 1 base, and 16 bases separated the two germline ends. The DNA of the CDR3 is TGTGCCAGCGCGGCGGCAGCGGGCGGCACAGATACGCAGTATTTT. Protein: CASAAAAGGTDTQYF.

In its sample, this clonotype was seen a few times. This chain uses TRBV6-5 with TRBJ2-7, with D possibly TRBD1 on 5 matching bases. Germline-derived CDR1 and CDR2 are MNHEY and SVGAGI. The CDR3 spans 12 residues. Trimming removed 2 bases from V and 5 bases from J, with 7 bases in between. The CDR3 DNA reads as TGTGCCAGCAGTTACCCAGGGCACGAGCAGTACTTC. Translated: CASSYPGHEQYF.

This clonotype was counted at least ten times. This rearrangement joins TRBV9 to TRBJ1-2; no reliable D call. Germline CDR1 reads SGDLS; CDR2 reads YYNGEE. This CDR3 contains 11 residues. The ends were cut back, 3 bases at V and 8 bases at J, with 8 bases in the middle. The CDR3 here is CASSGQRGYTF. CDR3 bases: TGTGCCAGCAGCGGGCAGAGGGGCTACACCTTC. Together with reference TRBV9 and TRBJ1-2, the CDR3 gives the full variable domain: DSGVTQTPKHLITATGQRVTLRCSPRSGDLSVYWYQQSLDQGLQFLIQYYNGEERAKGNILERFSAQQFPDLHSELNLSSLELGDSALYFCASSGQRGYTFGSGTRLTVV.

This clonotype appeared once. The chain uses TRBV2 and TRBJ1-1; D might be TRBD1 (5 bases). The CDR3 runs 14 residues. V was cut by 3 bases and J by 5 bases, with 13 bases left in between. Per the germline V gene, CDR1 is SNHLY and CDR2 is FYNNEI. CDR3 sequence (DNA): TGTGCCAGCAGTGAGGGACTGCCCAGGACTGAAGCTTTCTTT. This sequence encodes CASSEGLPRTEAFF.

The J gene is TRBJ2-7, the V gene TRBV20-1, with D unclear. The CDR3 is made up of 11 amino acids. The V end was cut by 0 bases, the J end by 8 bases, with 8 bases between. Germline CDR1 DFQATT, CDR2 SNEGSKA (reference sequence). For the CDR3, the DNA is TGCAGTGCTAGAGACCGCCTCCAGCAGTACTTC. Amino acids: CSARDRLQQYF.